Shown below are 20 T cell receptor beta chains from a single sample sequenced in a study of T-cell memory formation after mild COVID-19. Using its own MiXCR run on the 5' RACE reads, TCRdb lists one record per CDR3 protein. The repertoire consists of some 410,000 distinct CDR3 sequences, with 20% to 30% occurring once and the leading ten covering 10% to 15%. Material for sequencing was PBMCs or a T cell subset sorted from them (not recorded which). These receptors all stem from an adult woman who had mild COVID-19 (a few samples of this study predate the infection). Cell type and time point are not known.

This clonotype came up many times. This chain uses TRBV12-3 or TRBV12-4 with TRBJ1-2; 7 bases are shared with TRBD1. The CDR3 totals 13 residues. V shed 4 bases and J 4 bases; nucleotides not matched to a gene: 3. The CDR3 DNA follows: TGTGCCAGCAGTTCGGGGACAGCCTATGGCTACACCTTC. Protein: CASSSGTAYGYTF.

This chain links TRBV7-3 with TRBJ2-3; 12 bases match TRBD2. V trimming: 5 bases; J trimming: 2 bases; junction bases outside the gene matches: 8. The germline V gene has CDR1 SGHTA and CDR2 FQGTGA. This CDR3 is built from 17 residues. This CDR3 reads CASSPHTSGGLTDTQYF. Written as DNA, the CDR3 is TGTGCCAGCAGCCCTCATACTAGCGGGGGGCTCACAGATACGCAGTATTTT.

This clonotype was detected only a few times. The chain links TRBV9 to TRBJ2-2; 7 positions match TRBD2. The CDR3 is 14 amino acids. CDR1 and CDR2 (germline): SGDLS, YYNGEE. Trimming took 3 bases from V and 5 from J; bases not matched to a gene: 4. The CDR3 nucleotides read TGTGCCAGCAGCGGACGGGAGGTTACCGGGGAGCTGTTTTTT. Translation gives CASSGREVTGELFF.

The chain carries TRBV5-6 and TRBJ2-5; D is perhaps TRBD2 (5 bases). V dropped 3 bases and J dropped 5 bases, with 11 bases sitting between them. This CDR3 is built from 13 residues. Germline loops: CDR1 SGHDT, CDR2 YYEEEE. The CDR3 loop reads CASSSRARETQYF. CDR3 nucleotides: TGTGCCAGCAGCTCGCGGGCCCGGGAGACCCAGTACTTC.

The chain employs TRBV5-1 and TRBJ2-1; D is ambiguous. The length of the CDR3 is 12 residues. Trimming cost V 0 bases and J 10 bases, with 8 bases left between them. Germline assignment: CDR1 SGHRS and CDR2 YFSETQ. The chain's CDR3 is CASSLVDGEQFF. In DNA, the CDR3 is TGCGCCAGCAGCTTGGTGGACGGGGAGCAGTTCTTC.

The chain is built from TRBV2 and TRBJ2-7, with 8 bases fitting TRBD1. Germline trimming cut 1 base from V and 1 base from J; bases unmatched to any gene: 0. This CDR3 region has 14 residues. The germline gives CDR1 SNHLY, CDR2 FYNNEI. CDR3 sequence: CASSEGDRSYEQYF. CDR3 nucleotide sequence: TGTGCCAGCAGTGAAGGGGACAGGTCCTACGAGCAGTACTTC.

This clonotype was recorded a few times. This rearrangement joins TRBV6-6 to TRBJ2-3, with 13 bases aligning to TRBD2. The CDR3 extends over 16 amino acids. CDR1 and CDR2 (germline): MNHNY, SVGAGI (reference sequence). The V gene end was trimmed by 2 bases and the J gene end by 5 bases; junction bases not matched to a gene: 4. Here the CDR3 reads CASSYGLAGEEDTQYF. CDR3 in DNA: TGTGCCAGCAGTTACGGACTAGCGGGAGAAGAAGATACGCAGTATTTT.

The chain joins TRBV9 to TRBJ1-5, with D unclear. Germline V lookup: CDR1 SGDLS, CDR2 YYNGEE. Trimming shortened V by 4 bases and J by 5 bases, and 19 bases separated the two germline ends. CDR3 length equals 16 residues. The CDR3 region is CASSPPMGEAHQPQHF. The CDR3, as DNA: TGTGCCAGCAGCCCTCCGATGGGTGAGGCGCATCAGCCCCAGCATTTT. Drawing the rest from reference TRBV9 and TRBJ1-5, the complete variable domain is DSGVTQTPKHLITATGQRVTLRCSPRSGDLSVYWYQQSLDQGLQFLIQYYNGEERAKGNILERFSAQQFPDLHSELNLSSLELGDSALYFCASSPPMGEAHQPQHFGDGTRLSIL.

This clonotype was counted only a few times. The rearrangement joins TRBV11-2 to TRBJ2-1, with a tentative D call TRBD1 (6 bases). The CDR3 is 18 residues long. Germline V gives CDR1 SGHAT, CDR2 FQNNGV. V shed 5 bases and J shed 3 bases, with 23 bases lying between them. This CDR3 reads CASSPLRAISGVYNEQFF. The CDR3 DNA reads as TGTGCCAGCAGCCCCCTCCGAGCAATCTCAGGGGTCTACAATGAGCAGTTCTTC.

CDR3 nucleotides: TGCGCCAGCAGCCAAGTTGCGCAGGGGCCCTCCTACGAGCAGTACTTC. Its protein is CASSQVAQGPSYEQYF. The chain combines TRBV4-3 with TRBJ2-7, with D perhaps matching TRBD1 (6 bases). The CDR3 is 16 amino acids. Deletions cut 1 base from V and 0 bases from J, with 13 bases between. The V gene's germline CDR1 is LGHNA and CDR2 YSLEER.

The V and J genes are TRBV12-3 or TRBV12-4 and TRBJ2-3; 10 nucleotides match TRBD2. This CDR3 spans 17 amino acids. The junction had 9 bases not matched to a gene; V was cut back by 6 bases and J by 0 bases. CDR3 sequence (DNA): TGTGCCAGCAGCACCCCGACTAGCGGGTCTAGCACAGATACGCAGTATTTT. It is translated as CASSTPTSGSSTDTQYF.

The gene calls are TRBV5-1 and TRBJ2-5; TRBD2 aligns across 8 bases. CDR3 length equals 17 residues. V shed 3 bases and J 5 bases; nucleotides not matched to a gene: 15. Germline V lookup: CDR1 SGHRS, CDR2 YFSETQ. The CDR3 DNA sequence: TGCGCCAGCAGCTGGACCCTTTACGGGGGGGCGGAGGAGACCCAGTACTTC. Translating it yields CASSWTLYGGAEETQYF.

The gene calls are TRBV2 and TRBJ2-2; possible D gene TRBD2, 5 bases. Germline V gives CDR1 SNHLY, CDR2 FYNNEI. The CDR3 loop spans 17 amino acids. Trimming stripped 0 bases from V and 6 bases from J, with 17 bases between. The CDR3 DNA is TGTGCCAGCAGTGAAGCCCCCGGGAAGGGAAGAGCCGGGGAGCTGTTTTTT. Translation: CASSEAPGKGRAGELFF.

A note on this clonotype: The junction does not match germline at one end; this may be a read error. V gene TRBV5-5 combines with J gene TRBJ2-7, with TRBD2 as a possible D gene (6 bases). The CDR3 is 14 amino acids. CDR1 and CDR2 from the germline V gene are SGHKS and YYEKEE (reference sequence). CDR3 nucleotide sequence: TGTGCCAGCAGTTTGGTTGGAGGGGCTAACGAGCAGTACTTC. Translating gives CASSLVGGANEQYF. Combining the CDR3 with reference TRBV5-5 and TRBJ2-7 gives the whole variable domain DAGVTQSPTHLIKTRGQQVTLRCSPISGHKSVSWYQQVLGQGPQFIFQYYEKEERGRGNFPDRFSARQFPNYSSELNVNALLLGDSALYLCASSLVGGANEQYFGPGTRLTVT.

This clonotype has only a few counts. This sequence joins TRBV5-1 and TRBJ2-2; a weak D match, TRBD2 (5 bases). The CDR3 contains 14 residues. The V gene's germline CDR1 is SGHRS and CDR2 YFSETQ. V dropped 0 bases and J dropped 7 bases, with 10 bases sitting between them. In DNA form, the CDR3 reads TGCGCCAGCAGCTTGGTGGGGAGCGGCGGGGAGCTGTTTTTT. Translation gives CASSLVGSGGELFF.

V and J are TRBV27 and TRBJ2-3, with 7 bases matching TRBD1. The CDR3 runs 13 residues. The germline V gene has CDR1 MNHEY and CDR2 SMNVEV (reference sequence). With V trimmed by 6 bases and J by 6 bases, 6 bases remained unmatched. The chain's CDR3 is CASRLLQGDTQYF. In nucleotides, the CDR3 is TGTGCCAGCAGGCTCCTACAGGGGGATACGCAGTATTTT.

The sample holds many counts of this clonotype. The chain recombines TRBV7-8 with TRBJ2-7; TRBD1 agrees at 7 bases. Trimming removed 7 bases from V and 2 bases from J; junction bases left unmatched: 11. Germline V gives CDR1 SGHVS, CDR2 FQNEAQ. This CDR3 has 15 amino acids. CDR3 amino acids: CASTKSGTATYEQYF. CDR3 in DNA: TGTGCCAGCACCAAATCCGGGACAGCGACCTACGAGCAGTACTTC.

The V call is TRBV12-3 or TRBV12-4, the J call TRBJ2-1, with D possibly being TRBD1 or TRBD2 (5 bases each). V lost 9 bases and J lost 2, with 14 bases in between. This CDR3 is built from 14 residues. CDR3 sequence: CASGTTPTYNEQFF. The CDR3 DNA sequence: TGTGCCAGTGGGACCACTCCTACCTACAATGAGCAGTTCTTC.

This chain uses TRBV30 with TRBJ2-5, with unresolved D. In germline, CDR1 is GTSNPN, CDR2 SVGIG (reference sequence). There are 12 residues in the CDR3. V was cut by 2 bases and J by 5 bases, with 9 bases left in between. The CDR3 region has the DNA TGTGCCTGGAGTAGACCGGTTGAGACCCAGTACTTC. Amino acids: CAWSRPVETQYF.

This clonotype occurred many times. The chain carries TRBV20-1 and TRBJ2-3, with 10 bases aligning to TRBD2. Trimming took 6 bases from V and 2 from J; bases not matched to a gene: 8. This CDR3 region has 15 residues. Germline lookup yields CDR1 DFQATT and CDR2 SNEGSKA (reference sequence). This CDR3 reads CSASPLAGDTDTQYF. The CDR3, as DNA: TGCAGTGCGAGCCCCCTAGCGGGAGACACAGATACGCAGTATTTT.